Below, 25 T cell receptor beta chains from the same sample are listed, as sequenced in a study of cytomegalovirus exposure and HLA in healthy donors. The PCR made use of 60 Vbeta and 13 Jbeta primers. This table comes from immunoSEQ multiplex PCR, and its TCRdb copy is limited to in-frame clones, with some not included. Of 200,000 to 300,000 clones listed, about 80% are singletons. Material: PBMCs. Source of these receptors: a woman between 35 and 50 years old in good health and CMV-seropositive.

V usage is TRBV30 and J usage is TRBJ1-1; D ambiguous. V lost 1 base and J lost 3, with 9 bases in between. Germline V gene data show CDR1 as GTSNPN and CDR2 as SVGIG (reference sequence). This CDR3 has 13 amino acids. The chain's CDR3 is CAWSGHAYTEAFF. CDR3 in DNA: TGTGCCTGGAGTGGACATGCATACACTGAAGCTTTCTTT.

The chain carries TRBV6-4 and TRBJ1-1; weak D call: TRBD1 (5 bases). V lost 0 bases and J lost 5, with 13 bases in between. The CDR3 runs to 15 residues. From germline, CDR1 is MRHNA and CDR2 SNTAGT. CDR3 sequence: CASSDSAGKGTEAFF. CDR3 DNA sequence: TGTGCCAGCAGTGACTCCGCAGGGAAGGGTACTGAAGCTTTCTTT.

The chain joins TRBV11-3 to TRBJ2-1, with TRBD2 identical over 13 bases. From germline, CDR1 is SGHNT and CDR2 YENEEA. The CDR3 covers 14 residues. V shed 4 bases and J 11 bases; nucleotides not matched to a gene: 5. The CDR3 here is CASSYGLAGEKQFF. In nucleotides, the CDR3 is TGTGCCAGCAGCTATGGACTAGCGGGAGAGAAGCAGTTCTTC. Combining the CDR3 with reference TRBV11-3 and TRBJ2-1 gives the whole variable domain EAGVVQSPRYKIIEKKQPVAFWCNPISGHNTLYWYLQNLGQGPELLIRYENEEAVDDSQLPKDRFSAERLKGVDSTLKIQPAELGDSAVYLCASSYGLAGEKQFFGPGTRLTVL.

V usage is TRBV28 and J usage is TRBJ2-7, with a possible D match to TRBD1 (6 bases). The V and J ends lost 6 bases and 2 bases respectively, with 11 bases between them. The V gene's germline CDR1 is MDHEN and CDR2 SYDVKM. The CDR3 runs 13 residues. The CDR3 is CASSRTVPYEQYF. The CDR3 bases are TGTGCCAGCAGCCGGACAGTCCCCTACGAGCAGTACTTC.

About this clone: This sample also contains other DNA sequences that code for the same CDR3. This chain links TRBV5-6 with TRBJ1-5, with 9 positions matching TRBD1. This CDR3 has 15 residues. CDR1 SGHDT and CDR2 YYEEEE come from the germline V gene. Trimming cost V 2 bases and J 4 bases; bases outside gene matches: 4. The CDR3: CASSLGQGSNQPQHF. The CDR3 nucleotides are TGTGCCAGCAGCTTAGGACAGGGGAGTAATCAGCCCCAGCATTTT. The full variable domain, its missing parts supplied by reference TRBV5-6 and TRBJ1-5, is DAGVTQSPTHLIKTRGQQVTLRCSPKSGHDTVSWYQQALGQGPQFIFQYYEEEERQRGNFPDRFSGHQFPNYSSELNVNALLLGDSALYLCASSLGQGSNQPQHFGDGTRLSIL.

Concerning this clone: Other DNA sequences in this specimen translate into the identical CDR3. The chain links TRBV27 to TRBJ2-3, with D perhaps TRBD2 (6 bases). This CDR3 contains 17 residues. Germline CDR1 is MNHEY and CDR2 is SMNVEV (reference sequence). The V end was cut by 4 bases, the J end by 5 bases, with 22 bases between. The DNA for the CDR3 is TGTGCCAGCAGTTCCAGCCCGGCGGGACTCCCCAGAGATACGCAGTATTTT. It yields the protein CASSSSPAGLPRDTQYF.

The J gene is TRBJ1-3, the V gene TRBV15; 7 bases match TRBD1. Per the germline V gene, CDR1 is LNHNV and CDR2 is YYDKDF (reference sequence). After removal of 3 bases from V and 3 bases from J, the junction contained 5 bases not matched to a gene. CDR3 length: 15 residues. CDR3 protein: CATSSLQGSGNTIYF. The DNA of the CDR3 is TGTGCCACCAGCAGCTTACAGGGGAGTGGAAACACCATATATTTT.

The V and J genes are TRBV7-9 and TRBJ2-7; TRBD2 might be the D (6 bases). Germline CDR1 and CDR2: SEHNR and FQNEAQ (reference sequence). V lost 6 bases to trimming and J lost 6 bases, with 27 bases between them. The CDR3 is made up of 17 amino acids. CDR3 sequence (DNA): TGTGCCAGCAGTTTATTAGACGCGGGACCTGGAAAATCCGAGCAGTACTTC. Residues: CASSLLDAGPGKSEQYF.

DNA of the CDR3: TGTGCCGCGAAGGACAGGGGCTATGGCTACACCTTC. Translating gives CAAKDRGYGYTF. This chain connects TRBV27 to TRBJ1-2; 9 positions match TRBD1. The CDR3 consists of 12 residues. Germline CDR1 and CDR2: MNHEY and SMNVEV (reference sequence). Trimming removed 11 bases from V and 4 bases from J; junction bases left unmatched: 5.

The chain uses TRBV12-5 and TRBJ1-5; no clear D gene. This CDR3 region has 15 residues. Germline CDR1 and CDR2: LGHNT and FRNRAP. With 1 base removed from V and 2 bases from J, the gap between germline ends came to 9 bases. This chain's CDR3 is CASGLGGRGNQPQHF. DNA for the CDR3: TGTGCTAGTGGTTTGGGCGGGCGCGGCAATCAGCCCCAGCATTTT.

The chain uses TRBV4-2 and TRBJ1-1; D is perhaps TRBD1 (5 bases). The CDR3 is 16 residues long. From germline, CDR1 is LGHNA and CDR2 YNFKEQ. Between the trimmed V and J ends, which lost 4 bases and 0 bases, there was a span of 15 bases. CDR3 sequence: CASSPLSRQMNTEAFF. CDR3 DNA: TGTGCCAGCAGCCCCCTATCGCGACAGATGAACACTGAAGCTTTCTTT.

V and J are TRBV5-6 and TRBJ2-5; D uncertain. The CDR3 has 14 residues. Trimming removed 1 base from V and 2 bases from J, with 9 bases in between. Germline V gene lookup returns CDR1 SGHDT and CDR2 YYEEEE. The CDR3 loop reads CASSLLADQETQYF. CDR3 DNA sequence: TGTGCCAGCAGCTTGCTGGCAGATCAAGAGACCCAGTACTTC.

This clone was seen more than once but under ten times. The V gene is TRBV27, the J gene TRBJ2-1; D is perhaps TRBD1 (6 bases). CDR1 MNHEY and CDR2 SMNVEV come from the germline V gene (reference sequence). CDR3 length equals 13 residues. The V and J ends lost 2 bases and 4 bases respectively, with 6 bases between them. The CDR3 region is CASSLQGYNEQFF. CDR3 coding DNA: TGTGCCAGCAGTTTACAGGGGTACAATGAGCAGTTCTTC.

The rearrangement uses TRBV4-1 and TRBJ1-2; maybe TRBD1 (6 bases). The CDR3 is made up of 15 amino acids. V gave up 0 bases and J gave up 4 bases, with 12 bases separating them. The germline CDR1 and CDR2 sequences are MGHRA and YSYEKL. The CDR3 loop reads CASSQDNRVSYGYTF. CDR3 nucleotides: TGCGCCAGCAGCCAAGATAACAGGGTCAGCTATGGCTACACCTTC.

This chain joins TRBV6-4 and TRBJ2-2; a possible D gene is TRBD2 (5 bases). In germline, CDR1 is MRHNA, CDR2 SNTAGT. V was pared by 5 bases and J by 3 bases, with 7 bases between. This CDR3 region has 13 residues. CDR3 sequence reads: CASSFGDTGELFF. CDR3 nucleotides: TGTGCCAGCAGTTTCGGGGACACCGGGGAGCTGTTTTTT.

This clone was observed a handful of times. This chain joins TRBV9 and TRBJ1-2; D call uncertain. Germline-derived CDR1 and CDR2 are SGDLS and YYNGEE. This CDR3 has 17 residues. V was trimmed by 3 bases and J by 5 bases, leaving 23 bases between them. The CDR3 DNA sequence: TGTGCCAGCAGCGCTACAGCGGCCCCCGTCGCTTATTATGGCTACACCTTC. Amino acids: CASSATAAPVAYYGYTF.

This clone was seen only a few times. The chain links TRBV6-6 to TRBJ2-4, with 9 bases fitting TRBD1. The CDR3 loop spans 15 amino acids. V shed 2 bases and J 15 bases; nucleotides not matched to a gene: 14. Germline CDR1 MNHNY, CDR2 SVGAGI (reference sequence). The CDR3 DNA sequence: TGTGCCAGCAGTTACCGGGACAGGGTCCGACCCACCGGGTACTTC. It translates to CASSYRDRVRPTGYF.

This sequence joins TRBV14 and TRBJ2-2, with D perhaps TRBD1 (5 bases). Per germline, CDR1 SGHDN and CDR2 FVKESK. V was pared by 5 bases and J by 7 bases, with 8 bases between. This CDR3 is built from 12 residues. In DNA form, the CDR3 reads TGTGCCAGCAGCTCCAGGGTCGGGGAGCTGTTTTTT. Amino acid sequence: CASSSRVGELFF. Full variable domain (rest looked up from reference TRBV14 and TRBJ2-2): EAGVTQFPSHSVIEKGQTVTLRCDPISGHDNLYWYRRVMGKEIKFLLHFVKESKQDESGMPNNRFLAERTGGTYSTLKVQPAELEDSGVYFCASSSRVGELFFGEGSRLTVL.

The rearrangement joins TRBV28 to TRBJ2-2; D is possibly TRBD2 (6 bases). This CDR3 has 16 amino acids. Per the germline V gene, CDR1 is MDHEN and CDR2 is SYDVKM. V was cut by 6 bases and J by 4 bases, with 18 bases left in between. The CDR3 loop is CASRGGRPIGTGELFF. In DNA form, the CDR3 reads TGTGCCAGCAGAGGAGGGAGGCCCATAGGCACCGGGGAGCTGTTTTTT.

This clone was seen a single time. This chain connects TRBV7-3 to TRBJ1-1; 9 nucleotides match TRBD1. The V gene's germline CDR1 is SGHTA and CDR2 FQGTGA. The CDR3 runs to 13 residues. With 4 bases clipped from V and 6 bases from J, the junction kept 3 bases outside the gene matches. The CDR3 loop is CASSSGQGSEAFF. The DNA of the CDR3 is TGTGCCAGCAGCTCGGGACAGGGTTCTGAAGCTTTCTTT.

This clone was observed a single time. This rearrangement joins TRBV7-2 to TRBJ2-1, with D possibly matching TRBD2 (5 bases). Germline values: CDR1 SGHTA, CDR2 FQGNSA. V was clipped by 4 bases and J by 6 bases, with 16 bases between them. The CDR3 is 15 residues long. For the CDR3, the DNA is TGTGCCAGCAGCTCAGCGGTCTACCCCTCCAATGAGCAGTTCTTC. It encodes CASSSAVYPSNEQFF.

The rearrangement joins TRBV5-1 to TRBJ2-6, with 8 bases matching TRBD1. Trimming removed 4 bases from V and 1 base from J; junction bases left unmatched: 7. Germline values: CDR1 SGHRS, CDR2 YFSETQ. The CDR3 has 17 residues. CDR3 coding DNA: TGCGCCAGCAGCCTTACCTACAGGGGGTCTGGGGCCAACGTCCTGACTTTC. As protein: CASSLTYRGSGANVLTF. The complete variable domain, with remaining parts taken from reference TRBV5-1 and TRBJ2-6, reads KAGVTQTPRYLIKTRGQQVTLSCSPISGHRSVSWYQQTPGQGLQFLFEYFSETQRNKGNFPGRFSGRQFSNSRSEMNVSTLELGDSALYLCASSLTYRGSGANVLTFGAGSRLTVL.

V and J are TRBV5-6 and TRBJ1-1, with D possibly being TRBD1 (6 bases). The CDR3 is 12 amino acids. The germline gives CDR1 SGHDT, CDR2 YYEEEE. Trimming stripped 4 bases from V and 5 bases from J, with 9 bases between. The chain's CDR3 is CASSPQGTEAFF. The CDR3, as DNA: TGTGCCAGCAGCCCGCAGGGGACTGAAGCTTTCTTT.

In this sample, this clone turned up once. This chain uses TRBV5-1 with TRBJ2-6; D is perhaps TRBD1 (5 bases). V lost 4 bases and J 4 bases, leaving 12 bases between the germline ends. Germline CDR1 reads SGHRS; CDR2 reads YFSETQ. The CDR3 totals 15 residues. The CDR3 DNA sequence: TGCGCCAGCAGCCCGGACACCCTGGGGGCCAACGTCCTGACTTTC. This codes for CASSPDTLGANVLTF.

The chain has TRBV30 and TRBJ1-5; D remains ambiguous. Trimming pared 0 bases from V and 6 bases from J, leaving 12 bases between. This CDR3 comprises 14 residues. CDR1 is GTSNPN and CDR2 is SVGIG in the germline V gene (reference sequence). The CDR3: CAWSVERVAQPQHF. DNA for the CDR3: TGTGCCTGGAGTGTTGAGAGGGTGGCTCAGCCCCAGCATTTT.